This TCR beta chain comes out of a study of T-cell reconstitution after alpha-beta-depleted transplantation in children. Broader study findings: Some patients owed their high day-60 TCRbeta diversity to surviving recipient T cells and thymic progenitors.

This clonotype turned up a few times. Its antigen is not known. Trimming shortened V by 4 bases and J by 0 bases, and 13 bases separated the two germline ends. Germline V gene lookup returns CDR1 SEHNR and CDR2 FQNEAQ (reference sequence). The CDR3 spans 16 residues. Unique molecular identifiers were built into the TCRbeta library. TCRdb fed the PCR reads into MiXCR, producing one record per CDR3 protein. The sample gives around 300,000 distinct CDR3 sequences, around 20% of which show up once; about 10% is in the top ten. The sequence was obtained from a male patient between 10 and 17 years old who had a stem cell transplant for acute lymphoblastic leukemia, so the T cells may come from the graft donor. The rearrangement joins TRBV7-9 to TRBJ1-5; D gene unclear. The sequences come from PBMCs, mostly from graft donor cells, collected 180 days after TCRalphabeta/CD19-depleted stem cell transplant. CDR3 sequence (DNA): TGTGCCAGCAGCTACCAGGCCGGGGTTAGCAATCAGCCCCAGCATTTT. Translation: CASSYQAGVSNQPQHF. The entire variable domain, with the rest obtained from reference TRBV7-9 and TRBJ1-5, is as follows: DTGVSQNPRHKITKRGQNVTFRCDPISEHNRLYWYRQTLGQGPEFLTYFQNEAQLEKSRLLSDRFSAERPKGSFSTLEIQRTEQGDSAMYLCASSYQAGVSNQPQHFGDGTRLSIL.